This T cell receptor (beta chain) was recovered during a study of shared clonotypes between healthy human individuals. Comments on this clone: The antigen is unknown.

The assay ran at deep level. Across several immunoSEQ plates, the genomic DNA of each subset was split evenly. The protocol was immunoSEQ multiplex PCR, while the TCRdb copy is restricted to in-frame clones and leaves out a portion. The sample lists a few million clones; about 92% were seen once. General study points: Few donors restricted represented genetic and exposure-history diversity.

Germline V gene sequence: CDR1 SGHTA, CDR2 FQGNSA. The CDR3 has 12 amino acids. Deletions cut 6 bases from V and 12 bases from J, with 15 bases between. Sequenced input: naive CD4+ T cells from PBMCs. Stated subset: CD45RA+ positively selected. This chain links TRBV7-2 with TRBJ2-1, with D possibly being TRBD2 (6 bases). The receptor was derived from a man aged 18 to 30 in good health. Some clones in this sample may be carry-over from other donors' samples. CDR3 loop: CASSIGSMGQFF. CDR3 nucleotides: TGTGCCAGCAGTATCGGGAGTATGGGGCAGTTCTTC.